This T cell receptor beta chain originates from a study of T cell repertoires in cytomegalovirus infection. The study's findings and limits: There were HLA-C-restricted CMV-specific TCR beta clonotypes dominating the ex vivo response.

The V gene's germline CDR1 is SGHVS and CDR2 FQNEAQ. This CDR3 is built from 16 residues. V was trimmed by 1 base and J by 0 bases, leaving 10 bases between them. This clonotype has at least ten counts. What it binds is unknown. TCRdb called the reads again in MiXCR, with one record for every CDR3 protein. Of some 940,000 distinct CDR3 sequences listed, less than 40% are singletons. The rearrangement links TRBV7-8 to TRBJ2-1; D might be TRBD1 or TRBD2, each matching 5 bases. This specimen consisted of cultured CD8+ T cells from PBMCs, obtained from culture after CMV antigen stimulation. This TCR came from a human donor in good health (CMV status not recorded). Some clones in this sample may be carry-over from other donors' samples. CDR3 amino acids: CASSLGDVGSYNEQFF. The CDR3 DNA reads as TGTGCCAGCAGCTTAGGGGACGTTGGCTCCTACAATGAGCAGTTCTTC.